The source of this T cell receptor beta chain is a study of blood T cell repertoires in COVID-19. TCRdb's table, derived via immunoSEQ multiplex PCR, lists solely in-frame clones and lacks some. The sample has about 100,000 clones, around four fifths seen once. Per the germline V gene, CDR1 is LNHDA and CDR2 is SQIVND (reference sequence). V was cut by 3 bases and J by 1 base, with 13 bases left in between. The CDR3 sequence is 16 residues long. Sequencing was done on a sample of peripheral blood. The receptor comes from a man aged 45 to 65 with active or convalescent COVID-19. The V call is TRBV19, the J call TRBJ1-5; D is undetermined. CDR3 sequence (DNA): TGTGCCAGTAGTATTGGTCCAACCGGGAGCAATCAGCCCCAGCATTTT. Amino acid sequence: CASSIGPTGSNQPQHF.